The 30 T cell receptor beta chains given below trace back to one sample, sequenced in a study of CD8 T cells in ankylosing spondylitis. TCRdb ran MiXCR on the 5' RACE reads and lists one entry per CDR3 protein. This table holds over 200,000 distinct CDR3 sequences, roughly a tenth found once. The specimen sequenced was blood, either unsorted or a sorted T cell fraction (not recorded which). These receptors were obtained from a male donor with ankylosing spondylitis or in good health (not recorded which).

The CDR3 sequence: CASSQGLQGDTQYF. CDR3 nucleotide sequence: TGTGCCAGCAGCCAAGGGCTGCAGGGCGATACGCAGTATTTT. The J gene is TRBJ2-3, the V gene TRBV3-1, with D perhaps TRBD1 (5 bases). Germline CDR1 LGHDT, CDR2 YNNKEL (reference sequence). Trimming shortened V by 1 base and J by 6 bases, and 11 bases separated the two germline ends. CDR3 length: 14 residues.

This clonotype showed up many times. The chain couples TRBV27 to TRBJ1-2, with 9 bases lining up with TRBD1. Germline lookup yields CDR1 MNHEY and CDR2 SMNVEV (reference sequence). There are 15 residues in the CDR3. Trimming at V came to 5 bases and at J to 8 bases, leaving 12 bases not matched to a gene. The CDR3 region is CASSPMDRGWWGYTF. In nucleotides, the CDR3 is TGTGCCAGCAGTCCGATGGACAGGGGATGGTGGGGCTACACCTTC.

This clonotype was seen at least ten times. The rearrangement uses TRBV10-3 and TRBJ1-1; 8 bases agree with TRBD1. V gave up 1 base and J gave up 3 bases; unmatched junction bases: 13. Germline V gene sequence: CDR1 ENHRY, CDR2 SYGVKD. This CDR3 region has 18 residues. CDR3 coding DNA: TGTGCCATCAGTGAGTTCCCCGCGGACAGGGCAGAACACACTGAAGCTTTCTTT. This codes for CAISEFPADRAEHTEAFF.

This clonotype was observed at least ten times. The rearrangement links TRBV5-1 to TRBJ2-7, with 8 bases lining up with TRBD1. Germline values: CDR1 SGHRS, CDR2 YFSETQ. The CDR3 has 14 amino acids. V lost 6 bases, J lost 5 bases, and 10 bases stayed unmatched. The CDR3 bases are TGCGCCAGCACCGGGACAGGACTATTAGACGAGCAGTACTTC. This translates into CASTGTGLLDEQYF. The variable domain in full, with the rest retrieved from reference TRBV5-1 and TRBJ2-7, is KAGVTQTPRYLIKTRGQQVTLSCSPISGHRSVSWYQQTPGQGLQFLFEYFSETQRNKGNFPGRFSGRQFSNSRSEMNVSTLELGDSALYLCASTGTGLLDEQYFGPGTRLTVT.

The genes are TRBV7-6 and TRBJ1-3; 7 bases fit TRBD1. Unmatched junction bases numbered 5, after V lost 6 bases and J lost 0 bases. Germline V gene data show CDR1 as SGHVS and CDR2 as FNYEAQ. This CDR3 contains 15 residues. The CDR3 nucleotides are TGTGCCAGCAGGGGACAGATCAGCTCTGGAAACACCATATATTTT. Translated, it gives CASRGQISSGNTIYF. The whole variable domain, filled in from reference TRBV7-6 and TRBJ1-3, reads GAGVSQSPRYKVTKRGQDVALRCDPISGHVSLYWYRQALGQGPEFLTYFNYEAQQDKSGLPNDRFSAERPEGSISTLTIQRTEQRDSAMYRCASRGQISSGNTIYFGEGSWLTVV.

This clonotype was counted many times. J is TRBJ2-1 and V is TRBV7-9; a weak D match, TRBD1 (6 bases). The CDR3 runs to 14 residues. Per germline, CDR1 SEHNR and CDR2 FQNEAQ (reference sequence). V gave up 5 bases and J gave up 3 bases, with 11 bases separating them. The CDR3 protein is CASSPPDSYNEQFF. The DNA for the CDR3 is TGTGCCAGCAGCCCCCCGGACAGCTACAATGAGCAGTTCTTC. Based on the CDR3 plus reference TRBV7-9 and TRBJ2-1, the full variable domain is DTGVSQNPRHKITKRGQNVTFRCDPISEHNRLYWYRQTLGQGPEFLTYFQNEAQLEKSRLLSDRFSAERPKGSFSTLEIQRTEQGDSAMYLCASSPPDSYNEQFFGPGTRLTVL.

This clonotype turned up a few times. The chain links TRBV7-2 to TRBJ2-1, with D hard to call. This CDR3 region has 14 residues. The V gene lost 0 bases and the J gene lost 9 bases, with 12 bases spanning the gap. From germline, CDR1 is SGHTA and CDR2 FQGNSA. CDR3 sequence (DNA): TGTGCCAGCAGCTTAGCAGGGCCAGAAGGTGAGCAGTTCTTC. Translation gives CASSLAGPEGEQFF.

This clonotype was counted at least ten times. The chain couples TRBV29-1 to TRBJ1-3; D gene uncertain. The CDR3 contains 12 residues. Trimming removed 4 bases from V and 2 bases from J, with 6 bases in between. Looked up from germline, CDR1 is SQVTM and CDR2 is ANQGSEA. CDR3 nucleotide sequence: TGCAGCGTTGCAGCAACTGGAAACACCATATATTTT. Residues: CSVAATGNTIYF.

In its sample, this clonotype was seen a few times. The gene calls are TRBV3-1 and TRBJ2-4; a possible D gene is TRBD2 (5 bases). The CDR3 contains 13 residues. The germline V and J ends were trimmed by 5 bases and 6 bases, with 11 bases remaining between them. The germline V gene encodes CDR1 LGHDT and CDR2 YNNKEL (reference sequence). CDR3: CASSSEGGNIQYF. The CDR3 bases are TGTGCCAGCAGCTCAGAGGGTGGAAACATTCAGTACTTC.

This clonotype occurred many times. The chain recombines TRBV5-1 with TRBJ2-2; either TRBD1 or TRBD2 may fit D (5 bases each). This CDR3 spans 15 amino acids. Trimming stripped 7 bases from V and 5 bases from J, with 18 bases between. Germline V gene lookup returns CDR1 SGHRS and CDR2 YFSETQ. The CDR3 here is CASSPGAPGTGELFF. As DNA, the CDR3 is TGCGCCAGCTCCCCCGGGGCCCCAGGAACCGGGGAGCTGTTTTTT.

This clonotype was seen repeatedly, ten times or more. This chain links TRBV5-1 with TRBJ2-3; 8 nucleotides agree with TRBD1. This CDR3 comprises 15 residues. With V trimmed by 2 bases and J by 6 bases, 8 bases remained unmatched. The germline gives CDR1 SGHRS, CDR2 YFSETQ. The CDR3 nucleotides read TGCGCCAGCAGCTTCGGGACAGGAGTATCGGATACGCAGTATTTT. This translates into CASSFGTGVSDTQYF.

This clonotype has at least ten counts. The J gene is TRBJ2-4, the V gene TRBV7-8, with 8 bases aligning to TRBD2. Germline loops: CDR1 SGHVS, CDR2 FQNEAQ. CDR3 length equals 15 residues. V was pared by 5 bases and J by 2 bases, with 5 bases of the junction left unmatched. CDR3 DNA sequence: TGTGCCAGCAGCCCACGGGGGGGGCCCAAAAACATTCAGTACTTC. It specifies CASSPRGGPKNIQYF.

There are many counts of this clonotype. The chain links TRBV2 to TRBJ1-2; D not certain. The CDR3 consists of 14 residues. V was cut by 4 bases and J by 4 bases, with 13 bases left in between. Per germline, CDR1 SNHLY and CDR2 FYNNEI. DNA of the CDR3: TGTGCCAGCAGTGTTTCGGGTGAGGGCTATGGCTACACCTTC. Translation: CASSVSGEGYGYTF.

The V call is TRBV20-1, the J call TRBJ2-7; perhaps TRBD1 as D (6 bases). This CDR3 contains 14 residues. Trimming took off 6 bases at V and 5 bases at J, with 20 bases between the two ends. The germline V gene has CDR1 DFQATT and CDR2 SNEGSKA (reference sequence). This CDR3 reads CSAAPGTSFHEQYF. In nucleotides, the CDR3 is TGCAGTGCCGCCCCTGGGACATCGTTCCACGAGCAGTACTTC.

This clonotype was seen only a few times. This sequence joins TRBV6-6 and TRBJ1-2; D is undetermined. CDR3 length: 11 residues. The germline CDR1 and CDR2 sequences are MNHNY and SVGAGI (reference sequence). V was clipped by 7 bases and J by 8 bases, with 11 bases between them. The CDR3 protein is CASNLREGYTF. The CDR3 region has the DNA TGTGCCAGCAATCTACGGGAGGGCTACACCTTC.

This clonotype turned up a few times. This rearrangement joins TRBV28 to TRBJ1-4; D unclear. The CDR3 runs to 11 residues. The V and J ends lost 8 bases and 15 bases respectively, with 16 bases between them. Germline-derived CDR1 and CDR2 are MDHEN and SYDVKM. The CDR3 is CASASTAGMFF. The CDR3 DNA sequence: TGTGCCAGCGCATCTACGGCAGGAATGTTTTTT.

This clonotype came up a few times. This rearrangement joins TRBV5-1 to TRBJ2-5, with 10 bases aligning to TRBD2. Germline lookup yields CDR1 SGHRS and CDR2 YFSETQ. J gave up 4 bases and V 0 bases, and 3 bases lay outside the gene matches. The CDR3 is 15 amino acids. CDR3 sequence: CASSLAQRGGETQYF. The CDR3 bases are TGCGCCAGCAGCTTGGCCCAGCGGGGGGGAGAGACCCAGTACTTC.

This clonotype came up a few times. The rearrangement joins TRBV5-1 to TRBJ2-7, with 9 positions matching TRBD1. The CDR3 runs to 14 residues. Unmatched junction bases numbered 10, after V lost 4 bases and J lost 8 bases. CDR1 is SGHRS and CDR2 is YFSETQ in the germline V gene. The CDR3 is CASSTGTGLSKQYF. The CDR3 bases are TGCGCCAGCAGCACCGGGACAGGGCTCTCCAAGCAGTACTTC.

This clonotype has a count of ten or more. The CDR3 DNA reads as TGCAGTGCTGGACAGGCTAACATGAACACTGAAGCTTTCTTT. Protein sequence: CSAGQANMNTEAFF. V gene TRBV20-1 combines with J gene TRBJ1-1; 7 positions agree with TRBD1. The CDR3 sequence is 14 residues long. Germline V lookup: CDR1 DFQATT, CDR2 SNEGSKA (reference sequence). The ends lost 5 bases at V and 0 bases at J; junction bases unmatched: 6.

Remarks on this clonotype: A much more abundant neighbour one base away suggests this may be a read error. V gene TRBV12-3 or TRBV12-4 combines with J gene TRBJ1-1; no reliable D call. This CDR3 region has 11 residues. The CDR3 DNA sequence: TGTACCAGCAGGAGCCCGGCGGGGGCTTTCTTT. Translated, it gives CTSRSPAGAFF.

Comments on this clonotype: A much larger clone lies a single base off, so this may be a read error. The chain is built from TRBV12-3 or TRBV12-4 and TRBJ1-2; 10 nucleotides agree with TRBD1. This CDR3 has 14 residues. The CDR3 spells CASSSRQGAFGDTF. For the CDR3, the DNA is TGTGCCAGCAGTTCTCGACAGGGGGCTTTTGGCGACACCTTC.

This clonotype was observed once. This sequence may be a read error, since a much larger clone differs from it by one base. The chain links TRBV12-3 or TRBV12-4 to TRBJ2-1; no firm D call. This CDR3 spans 13 amino acids. The CDR3 is CASSPGPYNGQFF. The CDR3 DNA is TGTGCCAGCAGCCCCGGGCCCTACAATGGGCAGTTCTTC.

This clonotype was counted at least ten times. The rearrangement links TRBV3-1 to TRBJ2-7; 13 positions match TRBD2. CDR3 length equals 16 residues. J was trimmed by 1 base and V by 1 base; bases with no gene match: 1. Germline lookup yields CDR1 LGHDT and CDR2 YNNKEL (reference sequence). In nucleotides, the CDR3 is TGTGCCAGCAGCCAAGGGACTAGCGGGGGTTCCTACGAGCAGTACTTC. Translation: CASSQGTSGGSYEQYF.

A few counts support this clonotype. V is TRBV5-5 and J is TRBJ1-5; D is ambiguous. Per germline, CDR1 SGHKS and CDR2 YYEKEE (reference sequence). Deletions cut 2 bases from V and 1 base from J, with 16 bases between. The CDR3 contains 17 residues. The CDR3 bases are TGTGCCAGCAGCTTCGACTTCAGGCAGTACAGCAATCAGCCCCAGCATTTT. The encoded protein is CASSFDFRQYSNQPQHF.

The chain links TRBV10-3 to TRBJ2-2; 8 nucleotides match TRBD1. The CDR3 contains 15 residues. V shed 6 bases, J shed 3 bases, and the junction held 6 bases outside the gene matches. Germline V gene data show CDR1 as ENHRY and CDR2 as SYGVKD. This chain's CDR3 is CAIRSYRGDTGELFF. CDR3 nucleotide sequence: TGTGCCATCAGGTCTTACAGGGGGGACACCGGGGAGCTGTTTTTT.

The genes are TRBV2 and TRBJ2-3; D may be TRBD2 (5 bases). The germline V gene has CDR1 SNHLY and CDR2 FYNNEI. V was pared by 6 bases and J by 3 bases, with 16 bases between. The CDR3 runs to 15 residues. The CDR3 DNA follows: TGTGCCAGCAGCGGACTCATCTCGGGGACAGATACGCAGTATTTT. Amino acid sequence: CASSGLISGTDTQYF.

This clonotype was counted between two and nine times. The V and J genes are TRBV3-1 and TRBJ2-3; TRBD2 matches 10 bases. The germline gives CDR1 LGHDT, CDR2 YNNKEL (reference sequence). The CDR3 has 14 residues. Trimming removed 4 bases from V and 4 bases from J; junction bases left unmatched: 2. In DNA form, the CDR3 reads TGTGCCAGCAGCCCTAGCGGGGGCGCAGATACGCAGTATTTT. It specifies CASSPSGGADTQYF.

The sample holds one count of this clonotype. An end of the junction differs from the germline gene, which may be a read error. V is TRBV7-2 and J is TRBJ1-1; unclear D gene. Looked up from germline, CDR1 is SGHTA and CDR2 is FQGNSA. The CDR3 is 13 residues long. In nucleotides, the CDR3 is TGTGCCAGCACCTTAAAACGCGACACTGAAGCTTTCTTT. It specifies CASTLKRDTEAFF.

Ten or more counts support this clonotype. The chain uses TRBV20-1 and TRBJ1-6, with D unresolved. CDR1 is DFQATT and CDR2 is SNEGSKA in the germline V gene (reference sequence). The CDR3 totals 13 residues. The V and J ends lost 3 bases and 6 bases respectively, with 9 bases between them. The CDR3 region has the DNA TGCAGTGCTAGTGAAAGGCTTAATTCACCCCTCCACTTT. Translation: CSASERLNSPLHF.

V and J are TRBV5-1 and TRBJ1-1, with TRBD1 as a possible D gene (5 bases). The length of the CDR3 is 15 residues. V lost 3 bases and J lost 10, with 22 bases in between. From germline, CDR1 is SGHRS and CDR2 YFSETQ. The CDR3 sequence: CASSSGTEVGPGAFF. DNA for the CDR3: TGCGCCAGCAGCTCCGGGACGGAGGTAGGGCCCGGAGCTTTCTTT.